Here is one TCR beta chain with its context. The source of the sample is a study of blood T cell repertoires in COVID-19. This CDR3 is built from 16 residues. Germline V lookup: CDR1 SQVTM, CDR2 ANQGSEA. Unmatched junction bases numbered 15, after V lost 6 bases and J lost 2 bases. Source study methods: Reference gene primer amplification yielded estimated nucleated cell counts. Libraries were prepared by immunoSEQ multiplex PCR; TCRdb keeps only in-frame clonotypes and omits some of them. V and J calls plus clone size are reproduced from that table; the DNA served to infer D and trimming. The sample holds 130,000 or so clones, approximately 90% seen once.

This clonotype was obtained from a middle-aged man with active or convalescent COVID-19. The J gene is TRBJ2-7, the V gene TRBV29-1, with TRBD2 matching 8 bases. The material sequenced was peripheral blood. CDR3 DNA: TGCAGCGTCCGGGGGGGAGCGGGGGCCCATCCCTACGAGCAGTACTTC. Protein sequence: CSVRGGAGAHPYEQYF.